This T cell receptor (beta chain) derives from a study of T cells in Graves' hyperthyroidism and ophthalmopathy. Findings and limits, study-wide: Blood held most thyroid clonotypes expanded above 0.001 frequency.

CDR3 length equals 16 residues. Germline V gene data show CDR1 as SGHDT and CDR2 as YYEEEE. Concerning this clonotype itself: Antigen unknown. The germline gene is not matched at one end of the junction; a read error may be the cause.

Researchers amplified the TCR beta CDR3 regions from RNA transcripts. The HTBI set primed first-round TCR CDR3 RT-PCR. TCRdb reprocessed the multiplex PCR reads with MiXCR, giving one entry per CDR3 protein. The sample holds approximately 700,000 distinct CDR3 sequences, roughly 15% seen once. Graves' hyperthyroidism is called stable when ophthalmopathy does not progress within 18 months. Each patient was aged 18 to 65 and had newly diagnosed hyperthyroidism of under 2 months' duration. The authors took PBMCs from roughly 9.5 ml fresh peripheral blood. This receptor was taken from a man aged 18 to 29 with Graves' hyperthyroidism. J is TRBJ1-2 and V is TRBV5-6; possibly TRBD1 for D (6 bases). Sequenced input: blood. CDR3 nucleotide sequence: TGTGCCAGCAGCCGTGCCCGGACAGTCGGCTACTATGACTACACCTTC. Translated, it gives CASSRARTVGYYDYTF.